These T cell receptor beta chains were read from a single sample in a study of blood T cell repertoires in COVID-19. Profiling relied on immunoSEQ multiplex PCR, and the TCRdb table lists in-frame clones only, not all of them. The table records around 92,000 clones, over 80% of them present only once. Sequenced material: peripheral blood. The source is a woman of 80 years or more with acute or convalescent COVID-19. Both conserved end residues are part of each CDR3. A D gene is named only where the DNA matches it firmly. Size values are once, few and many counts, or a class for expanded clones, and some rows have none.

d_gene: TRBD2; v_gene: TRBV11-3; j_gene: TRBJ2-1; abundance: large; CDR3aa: CASTLGGGDNEQFF; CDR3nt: TGTGCCAGCACCCTTGGCGGGGGTGACAATGAGCAGTTCTTC
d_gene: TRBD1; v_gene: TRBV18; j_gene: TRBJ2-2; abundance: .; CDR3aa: CASSPGTDTGELFF; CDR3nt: TGTGCCAGCTCACCAGGGACAGACACCGGGGAGCTGTTTTTT
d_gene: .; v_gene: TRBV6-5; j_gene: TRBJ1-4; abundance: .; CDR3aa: CASSVEGGAAEKLFF; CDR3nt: TGTGCCAGCAGCGTTGAGGGGGGGGCGGCTGAAAAACTGTTTTTT
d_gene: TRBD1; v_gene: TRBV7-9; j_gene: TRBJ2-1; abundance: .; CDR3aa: CASSLEGGDRGLF; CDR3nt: TGTGCCAGCAGCTTAGAAGGTGGGGACAGGGGGCTCTTC
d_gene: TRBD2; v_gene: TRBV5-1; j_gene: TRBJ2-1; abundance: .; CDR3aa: CASSHLAGVGNEQFF; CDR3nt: TGCGCCAGCAGCCATCTAGCGGGAGTTGGCAATGAGCAGTTCTTC
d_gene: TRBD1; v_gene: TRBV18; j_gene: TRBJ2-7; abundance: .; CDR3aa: CASSPGDRGYEQYF; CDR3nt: TGTGCCAGCTCACCGGGGGACAGGGGCTACGAGCAGTACTTC
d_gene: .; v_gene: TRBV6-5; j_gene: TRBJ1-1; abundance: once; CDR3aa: CASSYQGRSTEAFF; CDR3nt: TGTGCCAGCAGTTATCAGGGTCGGAGCACTGAAGCTTTCTTT
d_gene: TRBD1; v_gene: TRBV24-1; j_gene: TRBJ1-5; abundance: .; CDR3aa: CATSVGTGGKPQHF; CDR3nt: TGTGCCACCAGTGTTGGGACAGGGGGCAAGCCCCAGCATTTT
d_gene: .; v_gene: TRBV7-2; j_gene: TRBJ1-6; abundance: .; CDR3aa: CASSLTPGLRSSYNSPLHF; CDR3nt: TGTGCCAGCAGCCTCACACCGGGACTGAGGAGCTCCTATAATTCACCCCTCCACTTT
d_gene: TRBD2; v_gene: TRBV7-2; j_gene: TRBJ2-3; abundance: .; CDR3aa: CASSLGLAGGSSTDTQYF; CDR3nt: TGTGCCAGCAGCTTAGGACTAGCGGGAGGATCTAGCACAGATACGCAGTATTTT
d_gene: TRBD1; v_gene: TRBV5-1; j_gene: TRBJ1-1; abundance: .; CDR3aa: CASSLQGQGSTEAFF; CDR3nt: TGCGCCAGCAGCTTACAGGGGCAAGGATCAACTGAAGCTTTCTTT
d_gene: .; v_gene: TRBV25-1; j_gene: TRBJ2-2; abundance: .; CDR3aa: CASSPWGETGELFF; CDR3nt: TGTGCCAGCAGCCCCTGGGGAGAAACCGGGGAGCTGTTTTTT
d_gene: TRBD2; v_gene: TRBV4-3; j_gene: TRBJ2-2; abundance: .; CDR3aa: CASSQGEGGGTGELFF; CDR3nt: TGCGCCAGCAGCCAAGGGGAGGGCGGTGGGACCGGGGAGCTGTTTTTT